A selection of T cell receptor beta chains follows, all from one sample in a study of Ad26.COV2.S vaccination and SARS-CoV-2 variants. Profiling relied on immunoSEQ multiplex PCR, and the TCRdb table lists in-frame clones only, not all of them. The sample carries approximately 420,000 clones, roughly 88% recorded once. The material was peripheral blood, obtained in a trial of Ad26.COV2.S vaccine versus placebo. Receptors originate from a person between 18 and 65 years old who received the Ad26.COV2.S COVID-19 vaccine or a placebo. The CDR3 runs from the conserved cysteine through the conserved F or W. D genes are given only for firm matches. A row's size may be missing; if present it is once, few, many or a size class.

d_gene,v_gene,j_gene,abundance,CDR3nt,CDR3aa
NA,TRBV19,TRBJ2-5,NA,TGTGCCAGTAGCCGAGGGGGGTGGGAAGAGACCCAGTACTTC,CASSRGGWEETQYF
NA,TRBV6-5,TRBJ1-2,NA,TGTGCCAGCACTAGCGGACGGTCTTTTCACTATGGCTACACCTTC,CASTSGRSFHYGYTF
NA,TRBV27,TRBJ1-3,once,TGTGCCAGCAGTTTTGGGGGGTCTGGAAACACCATATATTTT,CASSFGGSGNTIYF
TRBD2,TRBV4-3,TRBJ2-3,few,TGCGCCAGCAGCCAAGATAGCGGGGGGTTAAGCACAGATACGCAGTATTTT,CASSQDSGGLSTDTQYF
NA,TRBV7-9,TRBJ1-2,NA,TGTGCCAGCAGCTTAAACAGCAACTATGGCTACACCTTC,CASSLNSNYGYTF
NA,TRBV7-2,TRBJ2-7,NA,TGTGCCAGCAGCCCGTCAGGGTACGAGCAGTACTTC,CASSPSGYEQYF
TRBD1,TRBV5-4,TRBJ2-7,NA,TGTGCCAGCAGCTCCCGGACAGGGGGGTACGAGCAGTACTTC,CASSSRTGGYEQYF
NA,TRBV6-2/TRBV6-3,TRBJ2-6,NA,TGTGCCAGCAGCCTCAGACAGGAGGTCAACGTCCTGACTTTC,CASSLRQEVNVLTF
TRBD1,TRBV10-3,TRBJ1-5,NA,TGTGCCATCAGTGACGGGACAGGGTTGGATCAGCCCCAGCATTTT,CAISDGTGLDQPQHF
NA,TRBV19,TRBJ1-5,NA,TGTGCCAGTAGTAAAGGATCATCGGCCCAGCATTTT,CASSKGSSAQHF
NA,TRBV5-6,TRBJ1-2,NA,TGTGCCAGCAGCTTGGATTGGCCTAACTATGGCTACACCTTC,CASSLDWPNYGYTF
NA,TRBV21-1,TRBJ1-6,NA,TGTGCCAGCAGCAAAGGACAGGGGGCAGGTGAGGCTATCAATTCACCCCTCCACTTT,CASSKGQGAGEAINSPLHF
NA,TRBV5-6,TRBJ1-1,NA,TGTGCCAGCAGCTTAATAGGCAGGGGCCCCACTGAAGCTTTCTTT,CASSLIGRGPTEAFF
TRBD1,TRBV28,TRBJ1-1,NA,TGTGCCAGCAGTCCCCAGGACAGGGCTGGCACTGAAGCTTTCTTT,CASSPQDRAGTEAFF
NA,TRBV15,TRBJ2-7,few,TGTGCCACCAGCAGAGCCGGTCGGGACACGCTTTTTTACGAGCAGTACTTC,CATSRAGRDTLFYEQYF
TRBD2,TRBV7-9,TRBJ2-7,NA,TGTGCCAGCAGCTTAGTTGGCGGGGGACTCTACGAGCAGTACTTC,CASSLVGGGLYEQYF
NA,TRBV6-1,TRBJ1-1,NA,TGTGCCAGCAGTGACGGAGGTTACAGGAGCCAAGCTTTCTTT,CASSDGGYRSQAFF
TRBD1,TRBV5-4,TRBJ2-2,NA,TGTGCCAGCAGCCCTGGACAGGCGGCCCAAACCTTCACCGGGGAGCTGTTTTTT,CASSPGQAAQTFTGELFF
NA,TRBV6-2/TRBV6-3,TRBJ2-1,NA,TGTGCCAGCAGTTACCGGGGGAGCTCCTACAATGAGCAGTTCTTC,CASSYRGSSYNEQFF
TRBD1,TRBV24-1,TRBJ1-2,NA,TGTGCCACCATAATAATAACGGGACAGGCCTATGGCTACACCTTC,CATIIITGQAYGYTF
NA,TRBV6-2/TRBV6-3,TRBJ1-3,NA,TGTGCCAGCAGTTACTCGGGGGACATCTACTCTGGAAACACCATATATTTT,CASSYSGDIYSGNTIYF
NA,TRBV30,TRBJ1-2,NA,TGTGCCTGGAGTGCAGGGTTAAATTTCGGCTACACCTTC,CAWSAGLNFGYTF
NA,TRBV14,TRBJ2-7,once,TGTGCCAGCAGCCACACAGGGGCGGGGGTCTACGAGCAGTACTTC,CASSHTGAGVYEQYF
NA,TRBV10-1,TRBJ1-4,NA,TGCGCCAGTTCCGGGGCTAATGAAAAACTGTTTTTT,CASSGANEKLFF
TRBD2,TRBV3-1/TRBV3-2,TRBJ2-7,NA,TGTGCCAGCAGCCAAGGCTCCCAGGGGCCTAGCGGGTTCTCCGAGCAGTACTTC,CASSQGSQGPSGFSEQYF
NA,TRBV11-2,TRBJ2-3,NA,TGTGCCAGCAGCTACCGGGACGGCACAGATACGCAGTATTTT,CASSYRDGTDTQYF
NA,TRBV5-6,TRBJ2-1,NA,TGTGCCAGCAGTTTTGTCGCTACCCCACGGAATGAGCAGTTCTTC,CASSFVATPRNEQFF
NA,TRBV5-1,TRBJ2-3,few,TGCGCCAGCAGCCGGGTTAGCACAGATACGCAGTATTTT,CASSRVSTDTQYF
NA,TRBV28,TRBJ2-1,NA,TGTGCCACACGCCTCGGCAACTCCTACAATGAGCAGTTCTTC,CATRLGNSYNEQFF
NA,TRBV7-9,TRBJ2-2,once,TGTGCCAGCAGCTTATTTAGGGGTAGCACCGGGGAGCTGTTTTTT,CASSLFRGSTGELFF
TRBD1,TRBV14,TRBJ1-1,NA,TGTGCCAGCAGCCATGTGGACAGGGAGGGCCTGAACACTGAAGCTTTCTTT,CASSHVDREGLNTEAFF
NA,TRBV27,TRBJ2-1,NA,TGTGCCAGCAGTTTATTCCCAGACAGAAGGGCCTACAATGAGCAGTTCTTC,CASSLFPDRRAYNEQFF
NA,TRBV7-2,TRBJ2-3,NA,TGTGCCAGCAGCTTATCCCCAGGAGATACGCAGTATTTT,CASSLSPGDTQYF
NA,TRBV5-4,TRBJ2-7,once,TGTGCCAGCAGCTACGGGACAAACTACGAGCAGTACTTC,CASSYGTNYEQYF
NA,TRBV6-2/TRBV6-3,TRBJ1-1,NA,TGTGCCAGCAGTTACGGTGGAGGGAACACTGAAGCTTTCTTT,CASSYGGGNTEAFF
NA,TRBV7-2,TRBJ2-1,few,TGTGCCAGCAGCTTAGGTCCGGGGAGCTCCTACAATGAGCAGTTCTTC,CASSLGPGSSYNEQFF
NA,TRBV30,TRBJ1-4,NA,TGTGCCTGGAGAGGGGACGAAAAACTGTTTTTT,CAWRGDEKLFF
NA,TRBV2,TRBJ2-2,NA,TGTGCCAGTCGGGGGCGTCAGAACACCGGGGAGCTGTTTTTT,CASRGRQNTGELFF
NA,TRBV4-1,TRBJ2-2,NA,TGCGCCAGCAGCCAAGTCTACGACACCGGGGAGCTGTTTTTT,CASSQVYDTGELFF
NA,TRBV6-1,TRBJ1-3,NA,TGTGCCAGCAGTGAGTGGACGGGAAACTCTGGAAACACCATATATTTT,CASSEWTGNSGNTIYF
NA,TRBV24-1,TRBJ2-1,NA,TGTGCCACCAGTGCAGGGGGAGGGTGGGGTGAGCAGTTCTTC,CATSAGGGWGEQFF
NA,TRBV6-2/TRBV6-3,TRBJ1-6,NA,TGTGCCAGCAGCTTGGAGGGGTCGGATTCACCCCTCCACTTT,CASSLEGSDSPLHF
NA,TRBV5-1,TRBJ1-1,NA,TGCGCCAGCAGCTTGGATTATATGCAGCCGAACACTGAAGCTTTCTTT,CASSLDYMQPNTEAFF